This TCR beta chain was captured by sequencing in a study of T cells in Graves' hyperthyroidism and ophthalmopathy. Study outcomes and limitations: Blood also carried most thyroid clonotypes expanded above 0.001.

V lost 6 bases to trimming and J lost 5 bases; unmatched junction nucleotides: 6. Germline assignment: CDR1 SGHAT and CDR2 FQNNGV. The CDR3 runs to 15 residues. Regions amplified from RNA transcripts were the TCR beta CDR3 regions. The HTBI primer set served for first-round RT-PCR of the TCR CDR3. One entry per CDR3 protein results from TCRdb running MiXCR on the multiplex PCR reads. The sample has around 620,000 distinct CDR3 sequences; under 20% are singletons. Stable Graves' hyperthyroidism meant no ophthalmopathy progression within 18 months. Newly diagnosed hyperthyroidism patients aged 18 to 65 years had disease lasting under 2 months. The study based diagnoses on clinical symptoms, serum thyroxine and TRAb, thyroid ultrasound and orbital computed tomography. There are a few counts of this clonotype. As yet, its antigen is unknown.

The rearrangement uses TRBV11-2 and TRBJ2-2; 10 bases align to TRBD1. This sequence was found in a woman aged 30 to 39 with Graves' hyperthyroidism. The sample comprised blood. The CDR3: CASSQRTGGTGELFF. In DNA, the CDR3 is TGTGCCAGCAGTCAAAGGACAGGGGGAACCGGGGAGCTGTTTTTT. Supplemented by reference TRBV11-2 and TRBJ2-2, the full variable domain reads EAGVAQSPRYKIIEKRQSVAFWCNPISGHATLYWYQQILGQGPKLLIQFQNNGVVDDSQLPKDRFSAERLKGVDSTLKIQPAKLEDSAVYLCASSQRTGGTGELFFGEGSRLTVL.